What follows is one T cell receptor (beta chain) and its context. The antigen is undetermined. The data were taken from a study of monozygotic twins with inflammatory bowel disease. Notes on the study in general: Separate T cell subtypes could not be resolved from one another. Some repertoire variability may stem from patients' differing immunosuppressive treatments.

Looked up from germline, CDR1 is SGHRS and CDR2 is YFSETQ. This CDR3 has 15 residues. Per individual sample, eight separate reactions were used to make cDNA. TCRdb reprocessed the 5' RACE reads and stores each CDR3 protein as one record, lacking DNA. The table lists about 210,000 distinct CDR3 sequences, with 7.5% to 8% in the top ten. The sample comprised blood. This rearrangement joins TRBV5-1 to TRBJ2-1; TCRdb gives TRBD1 as the D gene, but with no DNA this cannot be confirmed. The origin of this receptor is a human donor with ulcerative colitis or Crohn's disease, or a healthy co-twin of an affected twin (not recorded which). This chain's CDR3 is CASSSGGGPSNEQFF.